Below, 16 T cell receptor beta chains from the same sample are listed, as sequenced in a study of CD8 T cells in Susac syndrome. Reverse transcription of roughly 0.5 to 1 ug RNA was performed with random hexamers. TCRdb fed the immunoSEQ multiplex PCR reads into MiXCR, producing one record per CDR3 protein. The sample records roughly 180,000 distinct CDR3 sequences, approximately 94% being singletons. The sequenced sample consisted of CD4+ T cells from PBMCs. These receptors were taken from a human donor with multiple sclerosis.

The chain has TRBV4-3 and TRBJ2-5, with 7 bases identical to TRBD2. This CDR3 comprises 18 residues. CDR1 LGHNA and CDR2 YSLEER come from the germline V gene. V trimming: 1 base; J trimming: 6 bases; junction bases outside the gene matches: 17. CDR3 coding DNA: TGCGCCAGCAGCCAAGGTCACGCACGTGGGGAGGGCATTAAGACCCAGTACTTC. Translation: CASSQGHARGEGIKTQYF.

The rearrangement uses TRBV30 and TRBJ1-1; D uncertain. This CDR3 region has 13 residues. Germline CDR1 and CDR2: GTSNPN and SVGIG (reference sequence). The V and J ends lost 2 bases and 1 base respectively, with 8 bases between them. CDR3 in amino acids: CAWSRHGNTEAFF. DNA for the CDR3: TGTGCCTGGAGTCGACACGGGAACACTGAAGCTTTCTTT.

The CDR3 region is CASSQGRNVGETQYF. CDR3 in DNA: TGTGCCAGCAGCCAAGGACGGAATGTAGGGGAGACCCAGTACTTC. The chain employs TRBV3-1 and TRBJ2-5, with no clear D. The germline V gene has CDR1 LGHDT and CDR2 YNNKEL (reference sequence). V was trimmed by 1 base and J by 5 bases, leaving 14 bases between them. The CDR3 totals 15 residues.

The CDR3 DNA is TGTGCCTGGAGCCTCGGGGGAGAAGGGGGTTATGGCTACACCTTC. Its protein is CAWSLGGEGGYGYTF. The gene calls are TRBV30 and TRBJ1-2; weak D call: TRBD1 (6 bases). The ends were cut back, 3 bases at V and 5 bases at J, with 19 bases in the middle. CDR1 and CDR2 from the germline V gene are GTSNPN and SVGIG (reference sequence). This CDR3 is built from 15 residues.

This clonotype appeared once. The chain is built from TRBV13 and TRBJ1-1; D is undetermined. This CDR3 is built from 16 residues. V shed 2 bases and J shed 8 bases, with 21 bases lying between them. Germline loops: CDR1 PRHDT, CDR2 FYEKMQ (reference sequence). As DNA, the CDR3 is TGTGCCAGCAGCTTACGCGGAACCCAGGCGGTTGTAGAAGCTTTCTTT. Protein sequence: CASSLRGTQAVVEAFF.

The rearrangement links TRBV7-9 to TRBJ1-1; no definite D call. V lost 3 bases, J lost 4 bases, and 12 bases lay in between. Per the germline V gene, CDR1 is SEHNR and CDR2 is FQNEAQ (reference sequence). This CDR3 has 14 residues. This CDR3 reads CASSFGVTGTEAFF. CDR3 coding DNA: TGTGCCAGCAGCTTCGGGGTAACGGGCACTGAAGCTTTCTTT.

V usage is TRBV19 and J usage is TRBJ2-1; TRBD1 matches at 7 bases. Germline CDR1 is LNHDA and CDR2 is SQIVND (reference sequence). V shed 6 bases and J 10 bases; nucleotides not matched to a gene: 15. This CDR3 has 15 residues. The CDR3: CASSLDRVWAREQFF. CDR3 coding DNA: TGTGCCAGTAGCCTCGACAGGGTGTGGGCAAGAGAGCAGTTCTTC.

The V call is TRBV6-1, the J call TRBJ1-3; D gene unclear. Germline V lookup: CDR1 MNHNS, CDR2 SASEGT. The germline V and J ends were trimmed by 2 bases and 0 bases, with 8 bases remaining between them. The CDR3 spans 15 residues. Here the CDR3 reads CASSESPTSGNTIYF. In DNA, the CDR3 is TGTGCCAGCAGTGAATCACCAACCTCTGGAAACACCATATATTTT.

This clonotype was counted once. V and J are TRBV20-1 and TRBJ1-1; D uncertain. The CDR3 covers 14 residues. V was clipped by 6 bases and J by 0 bases, with 14 bases between them. Germline values: CDR1 DFQATT, CDR2 SNEGSKA (reference sequence). The CDR3 here is CSAPDWPMNTEAFF. The CDR3, as DNA: TGCAGTGCCCCCGATTGGCCGATGAACACTGAAGCTTTCTTT.

The chain has TRBV12-3 or TRBV12-4 and TRBJ1-1; D is unclear. The V end was cut by 6 bases, the J end by 0 bases, with 5 bases between. CDR3 length equals 12 residues. CDR3 coding DNA: TGTGCCAGCAGCCATATGAACACTGAAGCTTTCTTT. Protein: CASSHMNTEAFF.

The chain couples TRBV12-3 or TRBV12-4 to TRBJ1-5, with no clear D. Trimming took 3 bases from V and 1 from J, leaving 4 bases between them. The CDR3 totals 13 residues. The CDR3 spells CASSFDSNQPQHF. Here the CDR3 DNA reads TGTGCCAGCAGTTTCGACAGCAATCAGCCCCAGCATTTT.

The genes are TRBV3-1 and TRBJ2-7, with D possibly being TRBD2 (6 bases). There are 14 residues in the CDR3. The V and J ends lost 4 bases and 3 bases respectively, with 13 bases between them. From germline, CDR1 is LGHDT and CDR2 YNNKEL (reference sequence). CDR3 residues: CASSPGTENYEQYF. The CDR3 nucleotides read TGTGCCAGCAGCCCTGGGACTGAGAACTACGAGCAGTACTTC.

The chain employs TRBV12-3 or TRBV12-4 and TRBJ2-3, with D maybe TRBD2 (5 bases). The CDR3 contains 13 residues. The V end lost 8 bases, the J end lost 0 bases, and 9 bases lay between the germline ends. CDR3 loop: CASRWTSTDTQYF. The CDR3 region has the DNA TGTGCCAGCCGGTGGACTAGCACAGATACGCAGTATTTT.

As for this clonotype: Mismatch with germline at one junction end may stem from a read error. The gene calls are TRBV9 and TRBJ1-1, with TRBD1 as a possible D gene (6 bases). The CDR3 has 14 amino acids. Germline V gene lookup returns CDR1 SGDLS and CDR2 YYNGEE. CDR3 nucleotides: TGTGCCAGCAGCGTAGGACAGGACCTCACTGAAGTTTTCTTT. Residues: CASSVGQDLTEVFF.

The V call is TRBV5-6, the J call TRBJ2-1; 14 bases fit TRBD2. The length of the CDR3 is 15 residues. V trimming: 2 bases; J trimming: 10 bases; junction bases outside the gene matches: 5. The germline gives CDR1 SGHDT, CDR2 YYEEEE. The CDR3 spells CASSFGLAGGREQFF. CDR3 nucleotide sequence: TGTGCCAGCAGCTTCGGACTAGCGGGAGGCCGGGAGCAGTTCTTC.

The chain combines TRBV6-5 with TRBJ2-7; 8 bases agree with TRBD1. With V trimmed by 5 bases and J by 0 bases, 3 bases remained unmatched. The CDR3 has 14 residues. Germline-derived CDR1 and CDR2 are MNHEY and SVGAGI. The CDR3 DNA is TGTGCCAGCAGTAACAGGGGGAGCTCCTACGAGCAGTACTTC. It is translated as CASSNRGSSYEQYF.